The rows below give T cell receptor beta chains drawn from one sample of a study of beta chain features in type 1 diabetes. Using immunoSEQ multiplex PCR, the repertoire was profiled, and TCRdb retains in-frame clones only, with some absent. This sample has roughly 150,000 clones, with approximately 9% found just once. The material sequenced was central memory CD4+ T cells from blood. The receptors derive from a woman under 30 in good health. The CDR3 runs from the conserved cysteine through the conserved F or W. Fields, in order: J gene, D gene, V gene, clone size, CDR3 DNA, CDR3 protein. D genes are given only for firm matches. Size is stated for part of the rows, as once, few or many counts, or as a class when the clone is expanded.

>TRBJ2-1|NA|TRBV7-9|NA
TGTGCCAGCAGCCGGAACAGGAGCCCCTACAATGAGCAGTTCTTC
CASSRNRSPYNEQFF
>TRBJ1-1|NA|TRBV6-5|NA
TGTGCCAGCAGTTACGGAGGGGGGGGGCTGAACACTGAAGCTTTCTTT
CASSYGGGGLNTEAFF
>TRBJ2-3|TRBD2|TRBV6-6|few
TGTGCCAGCGGGCGGGAGCCGAGCACAGATACGCAGTATTTT
CASGREPSTDTQYF
>TRBJ1-2|NA|TRBV5-1|few
TGCGCCAGCAGCTTTATTGGACTCGACTATGGCTACACCTTC
CASSFIGLDYGYTF
>TRBJ2-1|TRBD2|TRBV19|few
TGTGCCAGTAGGACTAGCGACTCCTACAATGAGCAGTTCTTC
CASRTSDSYNEQFF
>TRBJ2-3|TRBD2|TRBV30|many
TGTGCCTGGAGGGTAGCGGGACTGCCAGATACGCAGTATTTT
CAWRVAGLPDTQYF
>TRBJ1-1|NA|TRBV7-3|few
TGTGCCAGCAGCTCCCAGCCAGGGGAGGGAGCTTTCTTT
CASSSQPGEGAFF
>TRBJ1-2|TRBD1|TRBV25-1|few
TGTGCCAGCCGTCGAGACAGGGCTTCTGGCTACACCTTC
CASRRDRASGYTF
>TRBJ2-5|TRBD2|TRBV5-1|NA
TGCGCCAGCAGCTTGGGGGGTAACGGGGGGAGAGAGACCCAGTACTTC
CASSLGGNGGRETQYF
>TRBJ2-7|TRBD1|TRBV4-3|NA
TGCGCCAGCAGCCAAGAGCTTTCAGGGGGCAACGAGCAGTACTTC
CASSQELSGGNEQYF
>TRBJ2-3|NA|TRBV7-2|NA
TGTGCCAGCAGCTTAGAACAGAGCACAGATACGCAGTATTTT
CASSLEQSTDTQYF
>TRBJ2-5|TRBD1|TRBV2|NA
TGTGCCAGCACTGAAACGACAGGGGGAGAGACCCAGTACTTC
CASTETTGGETQYF
>TRBJ1-2|TRBD1|TRBV7-9|NA
TGTGCCAGCAGCTTACAGAAGGGACAGGGGGGATACACCTTC
CASSLQKGQGGYTF
>TRBJ1-1|TRBD1|TRBV9|NA
TGTGCCAGCAGCACCAGCGCAGGGGGCTGGCGGAACACTGAAGCTTTCTTT
CASSTSAGGWRNTEAFF
>TRBJ2-2|NA|TRBV5-4|few
TGTGCCAGCAGGGAAGGGACTCGTGAGACCGGGGAGCTGTTTTTT
CASREGTRETGELFF
>TRBJ2-2|NA|TRBV27|NA
TGTGCCAGCAGTTTAAGGGGAATAGCCGCCGGGCAGGACGGGGAGCTGTTTTTT
CASSLRGIAAGQDGELFF
>TRBJ1-1|NA|TRBV12-5|few
TGTGCTAGTGGTTTCGTAGCAAACGCTGAAGCTTTCTTT
CASGFVANAEAFF
>TRBJ1-1|NA|TRBV20-1|NA
TGCAGTCCCAGTCGGGACACTGAAGCTTTCTTT
CSPSRDTEAFF
>TRBJ1-5|NA|TRBV18|few
TGTGCCAGCTCGGAGGGACTAAATCAGCCCCAGCATTTT
CASSEGLNQPQHF
>TRBJ2-7|NA|TRBV4-1|few
TGCGCCAGCGGGAGGAGTGTTTCCTACGAGCAGTACTTC
CASGRSVSYEQYF
>TRBJ1-2|NA|TRBV21-1|few
TGTGCCAGCAGCAATGGCTCGGGACTCCCAATTAGCGGCTACACCTTC
CASSNGSGLPISGYTF
>TRBJ2-3|TRBD1|TRBV14|few
TGTGCCAGCAGCCCGACAGGGACAGATACGCAGTATTTT
CASSPTGTDTQYF
>TRBJ2-5|TRBD2|TRBV18|few
TGTGCCAGCTCACCAAGCGGGGGAGAGACCCAGTACTTC
CASSPSGGETQYF
>TRBJ1-5|TRBD1|TRBV4-1|few
TGCGCCAGCAGCCAATGGGACAGCTACAATCAGCCCCAGCATTTT
CASSQWDSYNQPQHF
>TRBJ1-2|NA|TRBV30|few
TGTGCCTGGAGTGAGGGGCCGAGGGGCTACACCTTC
CAWSEGPRGYTF
>TRBJ2-7|TRBD2|TRBV7-9|few
TGTGCCAGCAGCCCCACCCCCTTGGCGGGGGCCTACGAGCAGTACTTC
CASSPTPLAGAYEQYF
>TRBJ2-3|TRBD2|TRBV18|NA
TGTGCCAGCATAAGCGGGGGCACAGATACGCAGTATTTT
CASISGGTDTQYF
>TRBJ2-2|TRBD1|TRBV7-6|NA
TGTGCCAGCAGCACTGGACAGGGGGCGAGCGGGGAGCTGTTTTTT
CASSTGQGASGELFF
>TRBJ1-4|NA|TRBV14|NA
TGTGCCAGCAGCTCAGGACGGGCGGGGGAAAAACTGTTTTTT
CASSSGRAGEKLFF
>TRBJ2-5|NA|TRBV4-2|NA
TGTGCCAGCAGCTCCCGGACTGATCGGGGGACCCAGTACTTC
CASSSRTDRGTQYF
>TRBJ2-5|TRBD2|TRBV28|few
TGTGCCAGCAGTTTGGGGGGGAGCCAAGAGACCCAGTACTTC
CASSLGGSQETQYF
>TRBJ2-5|NA|TRBV6-6|NA
TGTGCCAGCAGGTCACAATTTCAAGAGACCCAGTACTTC
CASRSQFQETQYF
>TRBJ1-5|NA|TRBV6-1|NA
TGTGCCAGCAGTGAAAGCTCGGGGGGCTGGAATAGCAATCAGCCCCAGCATTTT
CASSESSGGWNSNQPQHF
>TRBJ1-4|TRBD1|TRBV6-5|few
TGTGCCAGCAGTTACGGGACAGGGGTGGAAAAACTGTTTTTT
CASSYGTGVEKLFF